This T cell receptor (beta chain) was captured in a study of naive and memory T cell subsets. The CDR3 is 18 amino acids. Germline V gene sequence: CDR1 MDHEN, CDR2 SYDVKM. V lost 5 bases and J lost 2, with 22 bases in between. Two oligonucleotides, mixed equimolar, formed the beta constant-region primer covering TRBC1 and TRBC2. Four rounds of PCR amplified the ligated cDNA using nested alpha and beta constant-region primers plus SP2. MiXCR was run by TCRdb on the UMI-ligation and nested PCR reads, yielding one entry per CDR3 protein. Of 130,000 or so distinct CDR3 sequences in the sample, roughly 32% were seen once.

The sequenced material came from central memory CD4+ T cells from blood. The source is a human donor in good health. The chain is built from TRBV28 and TRBJ1-5; tentatively, D is TRBD1 (5 bases). The CDR3 is CASSRWDFGTDRNQPQHF. CDR3 bases: TGTGCCAGCAGTAGATGGGACTTCGGGACCGACCGCAATCAGCCCCAGCATTTT.